This TCR beta chain appears in the sequencing data of a study of cytomegalovirus exposure and HLA in healthy donors. The overall study: In an early release, HLA-typed donors contributed tens of millions of unique TCR sequences.

Study results and caveats: The authors listed 164 TCR beta chains as cytomegalovirus-associated. For TCR beta chains, V- and J-gene trimming was later linked to a missense DCLRE1C variant. The number of N-insertions in an Asian-associated ancestry cluster was reportedly below the 666-donor mean in a later analysis.

In regard to this clone: What it binds is unknown.

PCR employed 60 Vbeta and 13 Jbeta primers. Libraries were prepared by immunoSEQ multiplex PCR; TCRdb keeps only in-frame clonotypes and omits some of them. The repertoire holds some 100,000 clones, with roughly 80% as singletons. Germline loops: CDR1 SEHNR, CDR2 FQNEAQ (reference sequence). Between the trimmed V and J ends, which lost 5 bases and 0 bases, there was a span of 8 bases. The CDR3 runs to 13 residues. The genes are TRBV7-9 and TRBJ2-7; tentatively, D is TRBD1 (6 bases). The sample consisted of PBMCs. This TCR came from a man aged 45-60 years in good health and CMV-seropositive. CDR3 in amino acids: CASSRGSSYEQYF. The CDR3 DNA reads TGTGCCAGCAGCAGGGGGAGCTCCTACGAGCAGTACTTC.